This TCR beta chain was recovered during a study of T cells expressing NK-cell markers. Broader study findings: The contribution of dominant NKG2C+ clonotypes to CD8+ T cells in roughly six donors was 1.0-7.0%.

Of note for this clonotype: Its antigen is unknown.

With the 5' RACE reads reprocessed, TCRdb shows one record per CDR3 protein and no DNA. This listing includes roughly 450,000 distinct CDR3 sequences. CDR1 is SSHAT and CDR2 is FNYEAQ in the germline V gene (reference sequence). CDR3 length equals 15 residues. The chain uses TRBV7-7 and TRBJ2-1; no DNA is available, so the TRBD2 call from TCRdb remains unchecked. The TCR comes from a woman aged 45 to 65 in good health. Sequenced input: blood T cells: a sorted CD56 or NKG2C T cell subset, CD4+ or CD8+ T cells, or bulk PBMC T cells (not recorded which). The CDR3: CASSPSSGRAGEQFF.